One sample yielded the 28 T cell receptor beta chains listed below, sequenced in a study of shared clonotypes between healthy human individuals. Clones were read by immunoSEQ multiplex PCR, and TCRdb kept only the in-frame ones, dropping some. The sample consists of 900,000 to 1,200,000 clones, around 78% of them appearing once. Sequenced: memory CD4+ T cells from PBMCs. This sample's subset: CD45RA-negative fraction. The receptors come from a man between 18 and 35 years old in good health. Some clones in this sample may be carry-over from other donors' samples.

This chain joins TRBV7-9 and TRBJ1-1, with 11 bases identical to TRBD1. Germline trimming cut 5 bases from V and 5 bases from J; bases unmatched to any gene: 10. Germline CDR1 reads SEHNR; CDR2 reads FQNEAQ (reference sequence). CDR3 length: 16 amino acids. CDR3 sequence (DNA): TGTGCCAGCAGCCAAATACCGGGACAGGGGGGGACTGAAGCTTTCTTT. Translated: CASSQIPGQGGTEAFF.

The chain carries TRBV28 and TRBJ1-1, with 7 bases matching TRBD1. From germline, CDR1 is MDHEN and CDR2 SYDVKM. The CDR3 runs 14 residues. V was clipped by 8 bases and J by 4 bases; unmatched bases: 10. This CDR3 is CASYRGGLGTEAFF. The CDR3 DNA reads as TGTGCCAGCTACAGGGGCGGGCTTGGCACTGAAGCTTTCTTT.

In its sample, this clone was seen many times. The chain couples TRBV28 to TRBJ2-2, with TRBD2 identical over 15 bases. The junction had 20 bases not matched to a gene; V was cut back by 6 bases and J by 6 bases. This CDR3 contains 21 residues. Per germline, CDR1 MDHEN and CDR2 SYDVKM. In DNA, the CDR3 is TGTGCCAGCAGCCAATCCCCCCGGGGACTAGCGGGAGGCCTTGGCGCCGGGGAGCTGTTTTTT. As protein: CASSQSPRGLAGGLGAGELFF.

The chain has TRBV28 and TRBJ1-4, with D possibly being TRBD1 (5 bases). The V gene lost 7 bases and the J gene lost 3 bases, with 15 bases spanning the gap. Germline CDR1 MDHEN, CDR2 SYDVKM. The length of the CDR3 is 15 residues. The DNA of the CDR3 is TGTGCCAGCATAGGGGCAGGGTCATCTAATGAAAAACTGTTTTTT. Encoded protein: CASIGAGSSNEKLFF.

The chain joins TRBV5-1 to TRBJ2-7; tentative D call: TRBD2 (6 bases). The germline V gene has CDR1 SGHRS and CDR2 YFSETQ. V was trimmed by 1 base and J by 6 bases, leaving 14 bases between them. This CDR3 is 14 amino acids long. CDR3 nucleotides: TGCGCCAGCAGCTTGATGGCGGGGTGGGCCGAGCAGTACTTC. Translating it yields CASSLMAGWAEQYF.

This clone was observed a few times. The CDR3 region has the DNA TGCGCCAGCAGCCAACAGGGGGCGCGGCATGGCTACACCTTC. It specifies CASSQQGARHGYTF. V gene TRBV10-1 combines with J gene TRBJ1-2, with 9 bases that match TRBD1. The CDR3 contains 14 residues. Trimming removed 6 bases from V and 6 bases from J; junction bases left unmatched: 8. Germline V gives CDR1 WNHNN, CDR2 SYGVQD (reference sequence).

The V call is TRBV6-5, the J call TRBJ2-7; D could derive from TRBD1 or TRBD2 (5 bases each). This CDR3 is built from 15 residues. The V gene lost 2 bases and the J gene lost 2 bases, with 13 bases spanning the gap. The germline gives CDR1 MNHEY, CDR2 SVGAGI. This chain's CDR3 is CASSYRGRGAYEQYF. As DNA, the CDR3 is TGTGCCAGCAGTTACCGGGGCCGTGGGGCCTACGAGCAGTACTTC.

This clone occurred once. The chain has TRBV6-1 and TRBJ1-4; D is unclear. This CDR3 is built from 14 residues. The germline V and J ends were trimmed by 3 bases and 5 bases, with 10 bases remaining between them. Germline loops: CDR1 MNHNS, CDR2 SASEGT. The CDR3 loop reads CASSDFRVNEKLFF. CDR3 in DNA: TGTGCCAGCAGTGATTTTCGGGTGAATGAAAAACTGTTTTTT.

The V gene is TRBV7-3, the J gene TRBJ2-2, with 8 positions matching TRBD1. The CDR3 has 15 amino acids. After removal of 6 bases from V and 4 bases from J, the junction contained 7 bases not matched to a gene. Per the germline V gene, CDR1 is SGHTA and CDR2 is FQGTGA. CDR3 loop: CASSSATGGTGELFF. CDR3 DNA sequence: TGTGCCAGCAGTTCCGCAACAGGGGGCACCGGGGAGCTGTTTTTT.

The chain employs TRBV2 and TRBJ2-3; D possibly corresponds to TRBD2 (6 bases). The CDR3 runs to 15 residues. CDR1 is SNHLY, CDR2 FYNNEI, per germline. The V end was cut by 6 bases, the J end by 2 bases, with 15 bases between. This CDR3 is CASSLSADYTDTQYF. CDR3 in DNA: TGTGCCAGCAGCCTAAGCGCGGACTACACAGATACGCAGTATTTT.

The chain recombines TRBV18 with TRBJ1-2, with D uncertain. With 3 bases removed from V and 2 bases from J, the gap between germline ends came to 7 bases. This CDR3 comprises 13 residues. Germline CDR1 and CDR2: KGHSH and LQKENI. The CDR3: CASSPSDNYGYTF. CDR3 bases: TGTGCCAGCTCACCGTCAGACAACTATGGCTACACCTTC.

This clone was counted ten times or more. CDR3 sequence (DNA): TGCGCCAGCAGCAAAGGGTTACAAGAAGAGACCCAGTACTTC. Its protein is CASSKGLQEETQYF. The chain uses TRBV4-1 and TRBJ2-5; D not resolved. The CDR3 is made up of 14 amino acids. V was shortened by 5 bases and J by 3 bases, with 13 bases between the two germline ends. Germline V gene lookup returns CDR1 MGHRA and CDR2 YSYEKL.

The chain has TRBV2 and TRBJ1-2, with no clear D. Germline V gives CDR1 SNHLY, CDR2 FYNNEI. The ends were cut back, 8 bases at V and 8 bases at J, with 18 bases in the middle. CDR3 length: 13 residues. CDR3 in amino acids: CASESGVASGYTF. The CDR3 DNA follows: TGTGCCAGCGAATCCGGGGTTGCATCGGGCTACACCTTC.

In the case of this clone: Compared with germline, one end of the junction differs, possibly owing to a read error. This chain connects TRBV30 to TRBJ2-6; no clear D gene. Germline CDR1 GTSNPN, CDR2 SVGIG (reference sequence). This CDR3 is built from 14 residues. Here the CDR3 DNA reads TGTGCCTGGACGTGGGGTGGTGGGACCAACGTCCTGACTTTC. The encoded protein is CAWTWGGGTNVLTF.

The chain recombines TRBV7-9 with TRBJ2-1; 11 bases match TRBD2. V shed 3 bases, J shed 9 bases, and the junction held 7 bases outside the gene matches. Per the germline V gene, CDR1 is SEHNR and CDR2 is FQNEAQ (reference sequence). The CDR3 consists of 15 residues. The CDR3 DNA sequence: TGTGCCAGCAGCTTCTTAGCGGGAGGGCTGGGTGAGCAGTTCTTC. Amino acids: CASSFLAGGLGEQFF.

The rearrangement uses TRBV27 and TRBJ1-6; 7 positions match TRBD1. In germline, CDR1 is MNHEY, CDR2 SMNVEV (reference sequence). This CDR3 has 13 amino acids. V dropped 5 bases and J dropped 7; count of bases not matched to a gene: 2. As DNA, the CDR3 is TGTGCCAGCAGTAGGACAGGCAATTCACCCCTCCACTTT. It yields the protein CASSRTGNSPLHF.

DNA for the CDR3: TGTGCCAGCAGTCAAACGGGCGGGTACCGGAACACCGGGGAGCTGTTTTTT. Amino acids: CASSQTGGYRNTGELFF. This chain joins TRBV2 and TRBJ2-2, with D maybe TRBD2 (5 bases). The germline V gene encodes CDR1 SNHLY and CDR2 FYNNEI. V was cut by 5 bases and J by 1 base, with 17 bases left in between. The CDR3 covers 17 residues.

This chain links TRBV5-1 with TRBJ1-3; D ambiguous. Germline CDR1 reads SGHRS; CDR2 reads YFSETQ. V shed 0 bases and J shed 0 bases, with 7 bases lying between them. This CDR3 contains 15 residues. The chain's CDR3 is CASSLGGLSGNTIYF. For the CDR3, the DNA is TGCGCCAGCAGCTTGGGAGGCCTCTCTGGAAACACCATATATTTT.

The chain recombines TRBV5-1 with TRBJ2-2, with TRBD1 as a possible D gene (7 bases). Trimming removed 5 bases from V and 5 bases from J, with 16 bases in between. CDR3 length: 15 amino acids. Per germline, CDR1 SGHRS and CDR2 YFSETQ. The CDR3 nucleotides are TGCGCCAGCAGACAAACAGGGGCGGGAACCGGGGAGCTGTTTTTT. It specifies CASRQTGAGTGELFF.

The rearrangement uses TRBV6-5 and TRBJ1-3, with 8 bases fitting TRBD1. Germline values: CDR1 MNHEY, CDR2 SVGAGI. V shed 6 bases and J 0 bases; nucleotides not matched to a gene: 4. The CDR3 runs to 15 residues. CDR3 sequence: CASRGTGSSGNTIYF. The CDR3 bases are TGTGCCAGCAGGGGGACAGGATCCTCTGGAAACACCATATATTTT.

V gene TRBV6-6 combines with J gene TRBJ2-2, with TRBD1 as a possible D gene (6 bases). Looked up from germline, CDR1 is MNHNY and CDR2 is SVGAGI (reference sequence). The CDR3 totals 15 residues. Between the trimmed V and J ends, which lost 0 bases and 7 bases, there was a span of 12 bases. In DNA, the CDR3 is TGTGCCAGCAGTTACTCGCGACAGGCGGGCGGGGAGCTGTTTTTT. Amino acids: CASSYSRQAGGELFF.

This clone was seen just once. The chain joins TRBV7-2 to TRBJ2-7; TRBD2 matches at 10 bases. V shed 3 bases, J shed 3 bases, and the junction held 2 bases outside the gene matches. CDR1 is SGHTA and CDR2 is FQGNSA in the germline V gene. The CDR3 covers 14 residues. The CDR3 loop is CASSFRTSGYEQYF. The CDR3, as DNA: TGTGCCAGCAGCTTCCGGACTAGCGGCTACGAGCAGTACTTC.

This clone occurred once. The chain is built from TRBV5-1 and TRBJ2-2; D ambiguous. Germline loops: CDR1 SGHRS, CDR2 YFSETQ. The CDR3 has 15 amino acids. The V end was cut by 0 bases, the J end by 2 bases, with 8 bases between. DNA of the CDR3: TGCGCCAGCAGCTTGGATTGGGGAAACACCGGGGAGCTGTTTTTT. This translates into CASSLDWGNTGELFF.

The V gene is TRBV7-3, the J gene TRBJ1-1; D uncertain. Trimming pared 5 bases from V and 2 bases from J, leaving 9 bases between. The CDR3 spans 13 residues. Germline V lookup: CDR1 SGHTA, CDR2 FQGTGA. CDR3 sequence: CASSRGPNTEAFF. In nucleotides, the CDR3 is TGTGCCAGCAGCCGGGGTCCCAACACTGAAGCTTTCTTT. The variable domain in full, with the rest retrieved from reference TRBV7-3 and TRBJ1-1, is GAGVSQTPSNKVTEKGKYVELRCDPISGHTALYWYRQSLGQGPEFLIYFQGTGAADDSGLPNDRFFAVRPEGSVSTLKIQRTERGDSAVYLCASSRGPNTEAFFGQGTRLTVV.

This clone is a singleton in its sample. V and J are TRBV4-1 and TRBJ2-3; D is undetermined. The V end lost 4 bases, the J end lost 2 bases, and 19 bases lay between the germline ends. The CDR3 has 17 amino acids. The germline gives CDR1 MGHRA, CDR2 YSYEKL. The CDR3 nucleotides read TGCGCCAGCAGCCCGCCTGTTCACGAGGCCCACACAGATACGCAGTATTTT. Translation gives CASSPPVHEAHTDTQYF.

The chain recombines TRBV19 with TRBJ2-3; tentatively, D is TRBD2 (6 bases). The germline gives CDR1 LNHDA, CDR2 SQIVND (reference sequence). CDR3 length: 17 amino acids. V was cut by 7 bases and J by 0 bases, with 20 bases left in between. The CDR3 here is CASTSSYGRGSTDTQYF. The CDR3 coding sequence is TGTGCCAGTACCTCCTCTTACGGGAGAGGCAGCACAGATACGCAGTATTTT.

This clone was counted once. A much larger clone lies a single base off, so this may be a read error. The CDR3 DNA reads as TGTGCCAGCAGCCCAGGACAGCTTACCTTGGTAGCTTTCTTT. It specifies CASSPGQLTLVAFF. J is TRBJ1-1 and V is TRBV7-2; D might be TRBD1 (6 bases). The CDR3 runs 14 residues. CDR1 and CDR2 (germline): SGHTA, FQGNSA. V was shortened by 5 bases and J by 10 bases, with 20 bases between the two germline ends.

This rearrangement joins TRBV27 to TRBJ2-2; D call uncertain. Germline CDR1 and CDR2: MNHEY and SMNVEV (reference sequence). The CDR3 covers 13 residues. V was clipped by 6 bases and J by 6 bases, with 11 bases between them. The CDR3: CASSPILAGELFF. The CDR3 coding sequence is TGTGCCAGCAGCCCCATTTTGGCCGGGGAGCTGTTTTTT.